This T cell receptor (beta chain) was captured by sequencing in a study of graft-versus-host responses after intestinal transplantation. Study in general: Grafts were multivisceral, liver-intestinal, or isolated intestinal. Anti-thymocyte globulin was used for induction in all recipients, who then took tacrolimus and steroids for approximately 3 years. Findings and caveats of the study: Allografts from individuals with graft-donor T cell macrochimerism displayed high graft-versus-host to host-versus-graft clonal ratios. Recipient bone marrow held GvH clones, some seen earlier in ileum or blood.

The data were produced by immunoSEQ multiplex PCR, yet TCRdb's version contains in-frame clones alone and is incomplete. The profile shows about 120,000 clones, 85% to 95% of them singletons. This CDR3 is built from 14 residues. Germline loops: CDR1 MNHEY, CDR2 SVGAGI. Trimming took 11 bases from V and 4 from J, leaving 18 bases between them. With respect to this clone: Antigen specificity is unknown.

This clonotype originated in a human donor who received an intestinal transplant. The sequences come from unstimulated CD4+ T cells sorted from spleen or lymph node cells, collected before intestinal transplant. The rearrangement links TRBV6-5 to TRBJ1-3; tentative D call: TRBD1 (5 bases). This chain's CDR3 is CAARQNIWGNTIYF. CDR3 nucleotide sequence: TGTGCCGCCCGACAGAACATTTGGGGAAACACCATATATTTT.